Listed here are 18 T cell receptor beta chains from one sample, sequenced in a study of OX40 agonist ivuxolimab in advanced cancers. Produced via immunoSEQ multiplex PCR; TCRdb's table is partial and in-frame only. The sample has about 66,000 clones, 85% seen once. Sequences were derived from CD4+ or CD8+ T cells sorted from blood, sampled in a trial of the OX40 agonist ivuxolimab. Every receptor here comes from an adult with an advanced solid tumor such as melanoma, head and neck, liver or kidney cancer.

This clone was detected once. The chain has TRBV28 and TRBJ1-1, with D possibly matching TRBD1 (5 bases). The CDR3 has 14 residues. The germline V gene has CDR1 MDHEN and CDR2 SYDVKM. V was cut by 6 bases and J by 1 base, with 12 bases left in between. The CDR3 loop is CASRKGTANTEAFF. The CDR3 region has the DNA TGTGCCAGCAGAAAAGGGACGGCGAACACTGAAGCTTTCTTT.

The rearrangement uses TRBV6-5 and TRBJ1-2, with D perhaps TRBD1 (5 bases). Germline V CDR1 and CDR2: MNHEY, SVGAGI. The CDR3 totals 14 residues. The V end lost 7 bases, the J end lost 4 bases, and 16 bases lay between the germline ends. CDR3 in DNA: TGTGCCAGCACCCTTGGGGGAGGGTTCTATGGCTACACCTTC. Its translation: CASTLGGGFYGYTF.

V is TRBV6-1 and J is TRBJ1-6, with D perhaps TRBD1 (6 bases). V was shortened by 3 bases and J by 9 bases, with 12 bases between the two germline ends. The CDR3 is 14 residues long. In germline, CDR1 is MNHNS, CDR2 SASEGT. The DNA for the CDR3 is TGTGCCAGCAGTGAGGAGGCAGGGGCTTCACCCCTCCACTTT. This codes for CASSEEAGASPLHF.

V usage is TRBV2 and J usage is TRBJ1-1, with a possible D match to TRBD1 (5 bases). This CDR3 is built from 11 residues. Trimming removed 8 bases at V and 5 bases at J, with 9 bases between. Germline V lookup: CDR1 SNHLY, CDR2 FYNNEI. Written as DNA, the CDR3 is TGTGCCAGCCACCAGGGAACTGAAGCTTTCTTT. Encoded protein: CASHQGTEAFF.

The genes are TRBV6-5 and TRBJ1-6; TRBD1 agrees at 9 bases. CDR1 and CDR2 (germline): MNHEY, SVGAGI. J lost 10 bases, V lost 6 bases, and 7 bases had no gene match. The CDR3 loop spans 14 amino acids. For the CDR3, the DNA is TGTGCCAGCAGGATCGGGACAGGGTCCTCACCCCTCCACTTT. Protein: CASRIGTGSSPLHF.

The sample holds one count of this clone. The J gene is TRBJ2-7, the V gene TRBV7-2, with a possible D match to TRBD1 (6 bases). CDR3 length equals 15 residues. Germline V gene data show CDR1 as SGHTA and CDR2 as FQGNSA. The V end was cut by 2 bases, the J end by 2 bases, with 13 bases between. CDR3 DNA sequence: TGTGCCAGCAGCTTAACGCAGGGGCCCACCTACGAGCAGTACTTC. Its translation: CASSLTQGPTYEQYF.

The chain has TRBV7-9 and TRBJ2-7; 10 nucleotides line up with TRBD1. The CDR3 sequence is 15 residues long. V gave up 5 bases and J gave up 0 bases; unmatched junction bases: 4. Germline assignment: CDR1 SEHNR and CDR2 FQNEAQ (reference sequence). For the CDR3, the DNA is TGTGCCAGCAGCGCGGGACAGGGGCCCTCCTACGAGCAGTACTTC. Amino acid sequence: CASSAGQGPSYEQYF.

By share of the sample, this clone is medium-sized. This chain joins TRBV5-1 and TRBJ1-1, with TRBD1 matching over 7 bases. CDR3 length equals 12 residues. Trimming took 4 bases from V and 7 from J; bases not matched to a gene: 4. Per the germline V gene, CDR1 is SGHRS and CDR2 is YFSETQ. Here the CDR3 reads CASSTGTVEAFF. DNA for the CDR3: TGCGCCAGCAGCACGGGGACAGTTGAAGCTTTCTTT.

The chain combines TRBV19 with TRBJ1-4; TRBD1 aligns across 8 bases. V lost 10 bases to trimming and J lost 6 bases; unmatched junction nucleotides: 10. This CDR3 has 14 amino acids. Germline V gene sequence: CDR1 LNHDA, CDR2 SQIVND (reference sequence). The CDR3 loop is CATGDRTGYEKLFF. The CDR3 nucleotides read TGTGCCACCGGGGATAGGACAGGGTATGAAAAACTGTTTTTT. Complete variable domain (other parts from reference TRBV19 and TRBJ1-4): DGGITQSPKYLFRKEGQNVTLSCEQNLNHDAMYWYRQDPGQGLRLIYYSQIVNDFQKGDIAEGYSVSREKKESFPLTVTSAQKNPTAFYLCATGDRTGYEKLFFGSGTQLSVL.

In its sample, this clone was seen once. This chain joins TRBV18 and TRBJ2-1, with 10 positions matching TRBD2. The germline V gene has CDR1 KGHSH and CDR2 LQKENI. J lost 6 bases, V lost 6 bases, and 11 bases had no gene match. CDR3 length: 16 residues. The CDR3 region has the DNA TGTGCCAGCTCCCCCCCCAGCGGGGGGGCCCGCAATGAGCAGTTCTTC. Protein: CASSPPSGGARNEQFF.

The V and J genes are TRBV27 and TRBJ2-3, with 8 bases matching TRBD1. The J segment lost 4 bases and the V segment lost 2 bases, leaving 20 bases of the junction unmatched. The CDR3 is 20 residues long. From germline, CDR1 is MNHEY and CDR2 SMNVEV (reference sequence). CDR3 in DNA: TGTGCCAGCAGTTTAATACCGCCGTTCCCCAGGGGGCGCTTCCCAGATACGCAGTATTTT. Protein: CASSLIPPFPRGRFPDTQYF.

This chain links TRBV19 with TRBJ1-5, with D hard to call. The CDR3 totals 12 residues. V was cut by 9 bases and J by 2 bases, with 8 bases left in between. The germline gives CDR1 LNHDA, CDR2 SQIVND (reference sequence). The DNA of the CDR3 is TGTGCCAGAGAGAGGGGCAATCAGCCCCAGCATTTT. This encodes CARERGNQPQHF.

The chain couples TRBV7-9 to TRBJ2-5; D is possibly TRBD1 (5 bases). In germline, CDR1 is SEHNR, CDR2 FQNEAQ (reference sequence). Trimming stripped 6 bases from V and 5 bases from J, with 16 bases between. CDR3 size: 14 residues. CDR3 amino acids: CASRGAGEGETQYF. For the CDR3, the DNA is TGTGCCAGCAGAGGGGCTGGGGAAGGCGAGACCCAGTACTTC.

As regards this clone: The junction departs from germline at one end; a sequencing error may be responsible. This sample also contains other DNA sequences that code for the same CDR3. The CDR3 is CASSLGPRGYQETQYF. CDR3 DNA: TGTGCCAGCAGTTTGGGGCCTCGAGGGTACCAAGAGACCCAATACTTC. This chain joins TRBV27 and TRBJ2-5; either TRBD1 or TRBD2 may supply D (5 bases each). Germline values: CDR1 MNHEY, CDR2 SMNVEV (reference sequence). The CDR3 runs to 16 residues.

J is TRBJ2-7 and V is TRBV2, with D perhaps assigned TRBD1 or TRBD2 (5 bases each). V was pared by 9 bases and J by 2 bases, with 14 bases between. Germline V gene data show CDR1 as SNHLY and CDR2 as FYNNEI. CDR3 size: 13 residues. The CDR3 DNA reads as TGTGCCAGTGGGGACGTCGGGCCCTACGAGCAGTACTTC. It specifies CASGDVGPYEQYF. Based on the CDR3 plus reference TRBV2 and TRBJ2-7, the full variable domain is EPEVTQTPSHQVTQMGQEVILRCVPISNHLYFYWYRQILGQKVEFLVSFYNNEISEKSEIFDDQFSVERPDGSNFTLKIRSTKLEDSAMYFCASGDVGPYEQYFGPGTRLTVT.

Here the CDR3 DNA reads TGTGCCAGCAGCTTTCGGGAGCCAAGAACCGATACGCAGTATTTT. Amino acid sequence: CASSFREPRTDTQYF. The chain carries TRBV7-2 and TRBJ2-3, with a tentative D call TRBD2 (6 bases). The germline CDR1 and CDR2 sequences are SGHTA and FQGNSA. The CDR3 length is 15 residues. V lost 3 bases and J 6 bases, leaving 16 bases between the germline ends. The variable domain in full, completed from reference TRBV7-2 and TRBJ2-3, reads GAGVSQSPSNKVTEKGKDVELRCDPISGHTALYWYRQSLGQGLEFLIYFQGNSAPDKSGLPSDRFSAERTGGSVSTLTIQRTQQEDSAVYLCASSFREPRTDTQYFGPGTRLTVL.

The chain joins TRBV25-1 to TRBJ2-7; D is unresolved. Germline CDR1 reads MGHDK; CDR2 reads SYGVNS. This CDR3 region has 12 residues. V was clipped by 5 bases and J by 0 bases, with 5 bases between them. As DNA, the CDR3 is TGTGCCAGCAGTCCCGACTCCTACGAGCAGTACTTC. Protein sequence: CASSPDSYEQYF.

The rearrangement uses TRBV6-5 and TRBJ2-7, with D maybe TRBD1 (6 bases). Trimming removed 6 bases at V and 5 bases at J, with 17 bases between. From germline, CDR1 is MNHEY and CDR2 SVGAGI. This CDR3 region has 14 residues. CDR3 nucleotides: TGTGCCAGCAGCCACACCCAGGGGACGCACGAGCAGTACTTC. This sequence encodes CASSHTQGTHEQYF.